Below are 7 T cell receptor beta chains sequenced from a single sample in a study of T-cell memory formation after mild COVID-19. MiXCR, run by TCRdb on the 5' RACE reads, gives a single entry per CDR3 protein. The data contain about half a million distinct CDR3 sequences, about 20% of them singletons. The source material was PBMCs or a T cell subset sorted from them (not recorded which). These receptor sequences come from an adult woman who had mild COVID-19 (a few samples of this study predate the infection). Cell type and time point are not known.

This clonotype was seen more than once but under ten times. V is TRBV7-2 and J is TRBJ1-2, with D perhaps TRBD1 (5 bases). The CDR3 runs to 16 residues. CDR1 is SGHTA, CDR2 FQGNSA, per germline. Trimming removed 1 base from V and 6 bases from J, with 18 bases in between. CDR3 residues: CASSLGGPEGIHGYTF. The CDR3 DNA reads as TGTGCCAGCAGCTTAGGGGGCCCCGAGGGGATCCATGGCTACACCTTC.

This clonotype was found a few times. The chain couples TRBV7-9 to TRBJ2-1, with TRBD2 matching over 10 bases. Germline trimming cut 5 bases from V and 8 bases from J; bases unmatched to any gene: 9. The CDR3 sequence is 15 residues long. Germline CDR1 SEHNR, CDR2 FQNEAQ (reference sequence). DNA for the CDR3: TGTGCCAGCAGCCCAACTAGCGGGGTCGGGTATGAGCAGTTCTTC. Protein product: CASSPTSGVGYEQFF.

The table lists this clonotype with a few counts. The chain's CDR3 is CASSQVVRGNSPLHF. CDR3 DNA: TGTGCCAGCAGCCAAGTGGTGAGGGGTAATTCACCCCTCCACTTT. The rearrangement uses TRBV3-1 and TRBJ1-6; a weak D match, TRBD1 (5 bases). V dropped 1 base and J dropped 6 bases, with 10 bases sitting between them. The CDR3 totals 15 residues. Germline-derived CDR1 and CDR2 are LGHDT and YNNKEL (reference sequence). Full variable domain (rest looked up from reference TRBV3-1 and TRBJ1-6): DTAVSQTPKYLVTQMGNDKSIKCEQNLGHDTMYWYKQDSKKFLKIMFSYNNKELIINETVPNRFSPKSPDKAHLNLHINSLELGDSAVYFCASSQVVRGNSPLHFGNGTRLTVT.

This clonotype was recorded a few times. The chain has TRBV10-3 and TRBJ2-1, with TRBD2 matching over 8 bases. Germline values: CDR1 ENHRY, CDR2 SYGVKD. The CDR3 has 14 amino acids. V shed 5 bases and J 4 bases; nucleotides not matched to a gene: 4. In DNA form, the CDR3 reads TGTGCCATCAGTATCGCGGGAGGTTACAATGAGCAGTTCTTC. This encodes CAISIAGGYNEQFF.

CDR3 nucleotide sequence: TGCAGTGCTACTCAGGGGCTCCACGAGCAGTACTTC. This codes for CSATQGLHEQYF. The chain carries TRBV20-1 and TRBJ2-7; D is possibly TRBD1 (6 bases). The V gene lost 4 bases and the J gene lost 5 bases, with 12 bases spanning the gap. The CDR3 runs 12 residues. Germline assignment: CDR1 DFQATT and CDR2 SNEGSKA (reference sequence).

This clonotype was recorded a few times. The CDR3 nucleotides are TGCAGTGCTAGCGCCGGGGGCCGCTCCTACAATGAGCAGTTCTTC. Translation gives CSASAGGRSYNEQFF. The gene calls are TRBV20-1 and TRBJ2-1; D could derive from TRBD1 or TRBD2 (6 bases each). Per the germline V gene, CDR1 is DFQATT and CDR2 is SNEGSKA (reference sequence). The length of the CDR3 is 15 residues. Trimming cost V 3 bases and J 0 bases, with 12 bases left between them.

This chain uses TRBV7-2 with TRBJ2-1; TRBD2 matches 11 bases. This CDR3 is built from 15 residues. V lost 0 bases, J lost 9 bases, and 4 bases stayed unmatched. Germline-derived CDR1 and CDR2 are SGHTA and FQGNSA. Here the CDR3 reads CASSLAAGLAGEQFF. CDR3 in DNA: TGTGCCAGCAGCTTAGCGGCAGGACTAGCGGGTGAGCAGTTCTTC.